These 20 T cell receptor beta chains share one sample of origin, sequenced in a study of T cell repertoires in cytomegalovirus infection. MiXCR, run by TCRdb on the reads, gives a single entry per CDR3 protein. The data show a few hundred thousand distinct CDR3 sequences, under 45% seen once. Antigen specificity for these receptors is unknown. The material sequenced was cultured PBMCs, taken from culture after CMV antigen stimulation. These receptors came from a human donor in good health (CMV status not recorded). Some clones in this sample may be carry-over from other donors' samples.

This clonotype was seen a handful of times. The chain carries TRBV7-2 and TRBJ2-1; D unresolved. The ends were cut back, 7 bases at V and 7 bases at J, with 11 bases in the middle. This CDR3 is 12 amino acids long. CDR1 SGHTA and CDR2 FQGNSA come from the germline V gene. CDR3 nucleotide sequence: TGTGCCAGCAACTCAGTCGGTAATGAGCAGTTCTTC. This codes for CASNSVGNEQFF.

This clonotype has more than one count but fewer than ten. The chain's CDR3 is CSARDPGSSNYGYTF. The DNA of the CDR3 is TGCAGTGCTAGAGACCCCGGGAGCTCAAACTATGGCTACACCTTC. V and J are TRBV20-1 and TRBJ1-2, with unresolved D. Germline loops: CDR1 DFQATT, CDR2 SNEGSKA (reference sequence). This CDR3 is 15 amino acids long. V shed 0 bases and J shed 2 bases, with 13 bases lying between them.

This clonotype turned up a few times. The chain couples TRBV7-2 to TRBJ2-6; a possible D gene is TRBD2 (6 bases). Germline V lookup: CDR1 SGHTA, CDR2 FQGNSA. The CDR3 sequence is 17 residues long. V lost 5 bases and J lost 0, with 14 bases in between. The CDR3 region is CASSPRGGVSGANVLTF. The CDR3 region has the DNA TGTGCCAGCAGCCCGAGGGGCGGGGTCTCTGGGGCCAACGTCCTGACTTTC.

This clonotype was seen a handful of times. The rearrangement links TRBV28 to TRBJ2-1; TRBD2 aligns across 9 bases. Germline V gene lookup returns CDR1 MDHEN and CDR2 SYDVKM. V shed 7 bases, J shed 4 bases, and the junction held 2 bases outside the gene matches. This CDR3 contains 13 residues. The CDR3 DNA is TGTGCCAGCAAGGCGGGGGGGTACAATGAGCAGTTCTTC. Residues: CASKAGGYNEQFF. The complete variable domain, with remaining parts taken from reference TRBV28 and TRBJ2-1, reads DVKVTQSSRYLVKRTGEKVFLECVQDMDHENMFWYRQDPGLGLRLIYFSYDVKMKEKGDIPEGYSVSREKKERFSLILESASTNQTSMYLCASKAGGYNEQFFGPGTRLTVL.

The J gene is TRBJ2-5, the V gene TRBV19; D remains ambiguous. The CDR3 is 14 residues long. The germline V gene has CDR1 LNHDA and CDR2 SQIVND (reference sequence). Trimming took 4 bases from V and 5 from J, leaving 14 bases between them. CDR3 protein: CASSTCRPPETQYF. Written as DNA, the CDR3 is TGTGCCAGTAGTACGTGTCGGCCCCCGGAGACCCAGTACTTC.

This clonotype was counted between two and nine times. One end of the junction varies from germline; a read error may be responsible. The chain recombines TRBV25-1 with TRBJ1-6; D unresolved. The CDR3 has 13 residues. In germline, CDR1 is MGHDK, CDR2 SYGVNS. CDR3 nucleotides: TGTGCCAGCGGTGACCCTTTAGTCGGACCCCTCCACTTT. Translating gives CASGDPLVGPLHF.

The chain is built from TRBV29-1 and TRBJ2-1, with no clear D. The CDR3 is 12 amino acids. Germline V gene data show CDR1 as SQVTM and CDR2 as ANQGSEA. The V gene lost 3 bases and the J gene lost 0 bases, with 3 bases spanning the gap. CDR3 bases: TGCAGCGTTGATCCCTCCTACAATGAGCAGTTCTTC. Translated, it gives CSVDPSYNEQFF.

Only a few counts were recorded for this clonotype. The V and J genes are TRBV7-4 and TRBJ2-1; D may be TRBD2 (5 bases). The CDR3 contains 13 residues. Germline V gene sequence: CDR1 SGHVT, CDR2 SQSDAQ. The V and J ends lost 11 bases and 7 bases respectively, with 18 bases between them. CDR3 loop: CAGSASRVNEQFF. CDR3 DNA: TGTGCCGGGTCGGCTAGCCGCGTTAATGAGCAGTTCTTC.

The chain uses TRBV7-2 and TRBJ2-5; D remains unclear. Germline lookup yields CDR1 SGHTA and CDR2 FQGNSA. This CDR3 comprises 15 residues. V was clipped by 2 bases and J by 2 bases, with 12 bases between them. The CDR3 region has the DNA TGTGCCAGCAGCTTATTGAGCAGCAGACAAGAGACCCAGTACTTC. The encoded protein is CASSLLSSRQETQYF.

The chain has TRBV27 and TRBJ2-1, with 9 bases matching TRBD2. The junction had 14 bases not matched to a gene; V was cut back by 2 bases and J by 6 bases. Germline loops: CDR1 MNHEY, CDR2 SMNVEV (reference sequence). CDR3 length: 18 amino acids. CDR3 in amino acids: CASSLVLAGPPTGNEQFF. The DNA for the CDR3 is TGTGCCAGCAGTTTAGTCCTAGCGGGACCCCCGACGGGCAATGAGCAGTTCTTC.

The rearrangement joins TRBV7-2 to TRBJ2-7, with TRBD2 identical over 12 bases. After removal of 1 base from V and 0 bases from J, the junction contained 10 bases not matched to a gene. There are 19 residues in the CDR3. Germline V gene lookup returns CDR1 SGHTA and CDR2 FQGNSA. The CDR3 is CASSLGASGRAGPSYEQYF. Written as DNA, the CDR3 is TGTGCCAGCAGCTTAGGGGCTAGCGGGAGGGCCGGCCCCTCCTACGAGCAGTACTTC.

This clonotype came up a few times. The chain carries TRBV7-2 and TRBJ1-6, with no clear D. Germline loops: CDR1 SGHTA, CDR2 FQGNSA. The CDR3 runs 15 residues. V lost 5 bases and J lost 3, with 11 bases in between. CDR3 residues: CASSPKRIYNSPLHF. CDR3 in DNA: TGTGCCAGCAGCCCTAAACGGATCTATAATTCACCCCTCCACTTT.

The chain links TRBV7-4 to TRBJ1-4; the D gene is possibly TRBD1 (6 bases). Germline V CDR1 and CDR2: SGHVT, SQSDAQ. The CDR3 length is 15 residues. Trimming left V 3 bases short and J 3 bases short, with 11 bases between. CDR3 sequence: CASSFARGPNEKLFF. CDR3 sequence (DNA): TGTGCCAGCAGCTTCGCCAGGGGCCCTAATGAAAAACTGTTTTTT. The full variable domain, completed using reference TRBV7-4 and TRBJ1-4, is GAGVSQSPRYKVAKRGRDVALRCDSISGHVTLYWYRQTLGQGSEVLTYSQSDAQRDKSGRPSGRFSAERPERSVSTLKIQRTEQGDSAVYLCASSFARGPNEKLFFGSGTQLSVL.

This clonotype was observed a handful of times. This chain links TRBV7-2 with TRBJ2-3; D remains ambiguous. The CDR3 spans 14 residues. V was pared by 3 bases and J by 4 bases, with 11 bases between. Germline V gives CDR1 SGHTA, CDR2 FQGNSA. The CDR3 here is CASSLRQTSDTQYF. CDR3 sequence (DNA): TGTGCCAGCAGCTTGAGGCAGACATCAGATACGCAGTATTTT.

This clonotype has a handful of counts. The chain recombines TRBV6-1 with TRBJ1-5; D uncertain. The V end was cut by 5 bases, the J end by 0 bases, with 23 bases between. The V gene's germline CDR1 is MNHNS and CDR2 SASEGT. The CDR3 runs to 19 residues. The CDR3 reads CASSPPPGLQRYSNQPQHF. CDR3 coding DNA: TGTGCCAGCAGTCCCCCCCCGGGCCTTCAAAGATATAGCAATCAGCCCCAGCATTTT.

V usage is TRBV20-1 and J usage is TRBJ1-1; 8 nucleotides align to TRBD1. The germline gives CDR1 DFQATT, CDR2 SNEGSKA (reference sequence). J lost 4 bases, V lost 2 bases, and 0 bases had no gene match. This CDR3 spans 12 amino acids. DNA of the CDR3: TGCAGTGCTAGACAGGGGGCCACTGAAGCTTTCTTT. Translated: CSARQGATEAFF.

V is TRBV6-1 and J is TRBJ2-3; D is unresolved. V was cut by 5 bases and J by 0 bases, with 9 bases left in between. The germline V gene has CDR1 MNHNS and CDR2 SASEGT. CDR3 size: 14 residues. The CDR3 sequence is CASSSRLSTDTQYF. CDR3 in DNA: TGTGCCAGCAGTAGCCGCCTCAGCACAGATACGCAGTATTTT.

CDR3 nucleotides: TGTGCCACTGGCATTAGCACAGATACGCAGTATTTT. Translated: CATGISTDTQYF. The chain is built from TRBV7-8 and TRBJ2-3; D not resolved. This CDR3 has 12 residues. V lost 10 bases and J lost 0, with 8 bases in between. Germline V gene data show CDR1 as SGHVS and CDR2 as FQNEAQ.

J is TRBJ2-1 and V is TRBV6-1; perhaps D is TRBD1 or TRBD2 (5 bases each). The germline V and J ends were trimmed by 5 bases and 7 bases, with 30 bases remaining between them. The germline CDR1 and CDR2 sequences are MNHNS and SASEGT. The CDR3 contains 19 residues. The CDR3 coding sequence is TGTGCCAGCAGTTACCGCACCGGGGCAGACGTGGTCGGGGCGAATGAGCAGTTCTTC. Its protein is CASSYRTGADVVGANEQFF.

The chain is built from TRBV7-6 and TRBJ2-2; D ambiguous. CDR1 SGHVS and CDR2 FNYEAQ come from the germline V gene. Trimming took 3 bases from V and 3 from J, leaving 17 bases between them. This CDR3 is built from 17 residues. Here the CDR3 DNA reads TGTGCCAGCAGCTTGTTGGGTCCGGCAGCCTACACCGGGGAGCTGTTTTTT. Translated, it gives CASSLLGPAAYTGELFF.